A selection of T cell receptor beta chains follows, all from one sample in a study of cytomegalovirus exposure and HLA in healthy donors. Only in-frame clones appear in the TCRdb table, and some are missing; sequencing was by immunoSEQ multiplex PCR. The table includes approximately 140,000 clones, more than 75% detected once. The sequenced sample consisted of PBMCs. Every receptor here comes from a woman aged 35 to 49 in good health and CMV-seropositive. The CDR3 runs from the conserved cysteine through the conserved F or W. The order of the fields is D gene, clone size, J gene, V gene, CDR3 DNA, CDR3 protein. A D gene is named only where the DNA matches it firmly. The size field is filled for only some rows; it gives once, few, many or a size class.

- | few | TRBJ2-6 | TRBV5-6 | TGTGCCAGCAGCTCGAGCTCTGGGGCCAACGTCCTGACTTTC | CASSSSSGANVLTF
TRBD1 | - | TRBJ2-3 | TRBV10-3 | TGTGCCACCAGTGACCCGACAGGGGTCGGCACAGATACGCAGTATTTT | CATSDPTGVGTDTQYF
- | - | TRBJ2-7 | TRBV2 | TGTGCCAGCAGTGAAGTTGGAGGGTCGGACGAGCAGTACTTC | CASSEVGGSDEQYF
- | - | TRBJ2-3 | TRBV19 | TGTGCCACTTACACAGATACGCAGTATTTT | CATYTDTQYF
- | - | TRBJ2-5 | TRBV5-1 | TGCGCCAGCAGCTTTATCCCGGAGGAGACCCAGTACTTC | CASSFIPEETQYF
- | - | TRBJ2-7 | TRBV18 | TGTGCCAGCTCACCACTCCAACAGCTCTACGAGCAGTACTTC | CASSPLQQLYEQYF
TRBD2 | once | TRBJ2-1 | TRBV2 | TGTGCCAGCAGTGAGTCGACTAGCGCCGATGAGCAGTTCTTC | CASSESTSADEQFF
TRBD2 | few | TRBJ2-2 | TRBV5-4 | TGTGCCTGGGGGAGGGCCTCTAACACCGGGGAGCTGTTTTTT | CAWGRASNTGELFF
TRBD1 | once | TRBJ1-5 | TRBV7-2 | TGTGCCAGCAGCTTGACAGGGAACCAGCCCCAGCATTTT | CASSLTGNQPQHF
- | - | TRBJ2-7 | TRBV5-3 | TGTGCCCCGCTCGGACTACTAATCTACGAGCAGTACTTC | CAPLGLLIYEQYF
- | - | TRBJ2-7 | TRBV28 | TGTGCCAGCAGTTTAGCGGCGGGGACTTACGAGCAGTACTTC | CASSLAAGTYEQYF
TRBD2 | - | TRBJ2-3 | TRBV4-2 | TGTGCCAGCAGCCAAGTGGGGACTAGCGGGAGGGATGGCACAGATACGCAGTATTTT | CASSQVGTSGRDGTDTQYF
- | - | TRBJ2-5 | TRBV29-1 | TGCAGCGTTGGCCAGGCCCAAGAGACCCAGTACTTC | CSVGQAQETQYF
- | once | TRBJ2-5 | TRBV27 | TGTGCCAGCAGCCTAGGACAGGGAGGGGGAGAGACCCAGTACTTC | CASSLGQGGGETQYF
TRBD1 | - | TRBJ2-3 | TRBV29-1 | TGCAGCTTCAGACAGGGGAGCACAGATACGCAGTATTTT | CSFRQGSTDTQYF
TRBD1 | - | TRBJ2-7 | TRBV30 | TGTGCCTGGACCGAGACAGGGGGGATCTACGAGCAGTACTTC | CAWTETGGIYEQYF
TRBD1 | - | TRBJ1-5 | TRBV11-1 | TGTGCCAGCAGCAAGACAGGGAATTCTAAGCCCCAGCATTTT | CASSKTGNSKPQHF
TRBD2 | few | TRBJ2-5 | TRBV6-4 | TGTGCCAGCAGTGCTATAGCGGGAGCGGGAGAGACCCAGTACTTC | CASSAIAGAGETQYF
TRBD2 | - | TRBJ2-7 | TRBV7-9 | TGTGCCAGCAGCTCACCTCGGACTAGCGGGAGTTTGTACGAGCAGTACTTC | CASSSPRTSGSLYEQYF
- | once | TRBJ1-2 | TRBV14 | TGTGCCAGCAGCCCACAGGGCAACTATGGCTACACCTTC | CASSPQGNYGYTF
TRBD2 | - | TRBJ2-7 | TRBV18 | TGTGCCAGCTCACCTTCTAGCGGGACAACCTACGAGCAGTACTTC | CASSPSSGTTYEQYF
TRBD2 | - | TRBJ2-2 | TRBV29-1 | TGCAGCGTGATACTAGCGGGAGCTTACACCGGGGAGCTGTTTTTT | CSVILAGAYTGELFF
- | - | TRBJ2-7 | TRBV5-1 | TGCGCCAGCAGCTCCATGTCGACAAACGAGCAGTACTTC | CASSSMSTNEQYF
- | - | TRBJ1-2 | TRBV19 | TGTGCCAGTAGTATTCGAGCTAACTATGGCTACACCTTC | CASSIRANYGYTF
TRBD2 | - | TRBJ2-7 | TRBV28 | TGTGCCAGCAGTTTATTGCTAGCGGGAGTAGGGGAGCAGTACTTC | CASSLLLAGVGEQYF
- | - | TRBJ1-5 | TRBV11-2 | TGTGCCAGCAGCTTTACGGATCAGCCCCAGCATTTT | CASSFTDQPQHF
- | - | TRBJ1-4 | TRBV6-1 | TGTGCCAGCAGTGAAGCGCTCAGGGCGACTAATGAAAAACTGTTTTTT | CASSEALRATNEKLFF
TRBD2 | - | TRBJ2-1 | TRBV19 | TGTGCCAGTAGTATAGTAGGACTAGCGGGAGGGATCCACAATGAGCAGTTCTTC | CASSIVGLAGGIHNEQFF
- | - | TRBJ1-4 | TRBV28 | TGTGCCAGCACCTCTGGGAGCTTGGCTAATGAAAAACTGTTTTTT | CASTSGSLANEKLFF
- | - | TRBJ1-2 | TRBV11-3 | TGTGCCAGCAGTCGCGGGACGTCCTATGGCTACACCTTC | CASSRGTSYGYTF
TRBD2 | - | TRBJ2-3 | TRBV5-4 | TGTGCCAGCAGCGTCCGGGACTACACAGATACGCAGTATTTT | CASSVRDYTDTQYF
- | - | TRBJ2-5 | TRBV7-9 | TGTGCCAGCAGCTTAATACAGACAGAGACCCAGTACTTC | CASSLIQTETQYF
TRBD2 | - | TRBJ2-7 | TRBV10-3 | TGTGCCATCAGTGCAGCTGATAGCGGGAGGTACGAGCAGTACTTC | CAISAADSGRYEQYF
TRBD2 | - | TRBJ2-1 | TRBV6-5 | TGTGCCAGCAGAACCAGCGGGATGGGGGGTGAAAAGCAGTTCTTC | CASRTSGMGGEKQFF
TRBD1 | - | TRBJ1-4 | TRBV2 | TGTGCCAGCAGTCGGACAGGGTCGACTAATGAAAAACTGTTTTTT | CASSRTGSTNEKLFF
TRBD2 | - | TRBJ2-7 | TRBV7-9 | TGTGCCAGCAGCTTAGGAGGAGCGGGAAGCTCCTACGAGCAGTACTTC | CASSLGGAGSSYEQYF
- | - | TRBJ2-3 | TRBV30 | TGTGCCTGGGGCCTCACAGATACGCAGTATTTT | CAWGLTDTQYF
- | - | TRBJ1-3 | TRBV5-1 | TGCGCCAGCAGCCAACAGGGACCTGGAAACACCATATATTTT | CASSQQGPGNTIYF
- | - | TRBJ2-3 | TRBV2 | TGTGCCAGCAGTCCGGGAGATTTATATTGGACGCAGTATTTT | CASSPGDLYWTQYF
TRBD2 | - | TRBJ2-1 | TRBV5-1 | TGCGCCAGCAGCTCTAGCGGGGGCTCCTACAATGAGCAGTTCTTC | CASSSSGGSYNEQFF
TRBD2 | - | TRBJ2-7 | TRBV20-1 | TGCAGTGGCGGGAGCTTCTACGAGCAGTACTTC | CSGGSFYEQYF
TRBD1 | - | TRBJ2-1 | TRBV28 | TGTGCCAGCAGTTTTCGGACAGGGGGCCGGAATGAGCAGTTCTTC | CASSFRTGGRNEQFF
TRBD2 | - | TRBJ2-3 | TRBV19 | TGTGCCTCGCGGGGGGTTAGCACAGATACGCAGTATTTT | CASRGVSTDTQYF
TRBD2 | once | TRBJ2-1 | TRBV7-6 | TGTGCCAGCATCCCGGGACTAGTGGGTGAGCAGTTCTTC | CASIPGLVGEQFF
- | - | TRBJ2-7 | TRBV5-1 | TGCGCCAGCAGAGTGGGGGGGGGCCACTCCTACGAGCAGTACTTC | CASRVGGGHSYEQYF
TRBD2 | - | TRBJ2-3 | TRBV7-2 | TGTGCCAGCAGCCCGCGGAGGAGCGGGAGGGTCACAGATACGCAGTATTTT | CASSPRRSGRVTDTQYF
TRBD1 | - | TRBJ2-5 | TRBV5-1 | TGCGCCAGCAGCTATTTCAGGGGGCTAAACGGGGAGACCCAGTACTTC | CASSYFRGLNGETQYF
- | - | TRBJ2-7 | TRBV6-1 | TGTGCCAGCAGTGGGAAGGGGTTTGGCGGACACTCCTACGAGCAGTACTTC | CASSGKGFGGHSYEQYF
TRBD1 | few | TRBJ1-2 | TRBV18 | TGTGCCAGCTCACCCCCGGGACAGGGGGACTATGGCTACACCTTC | CASSPPGQGDYGYTF
TRBD1 | - | TRBJ1-1 | TRBV5-1 | TGCGCCAGCAGCACAGGGGGCCTCCCCCCAAGGGCTTTCTTT | CASSTGGLPPRAFF
TRBD1 | - | TRBJ1-2 | TRBV5-4 | TGTGCCAGCAGCGGGGACAGCGTCTATGGCTACACCTTC | CASSGDSVYGYTF
TRBD2 | - | TRBJ2-7 | TRBV5-1 | TGCGCCAGCAGCTCAAACCCGGGACTAGCGGGAGTCGAGCAGTACTTC | CASSSNPGLAGVEQYF
TRBD2 | few | TRBJ2-1 | TRBV11-3 | TGTGCCAGCAGCTTGGTTCTAGCGGGAGGCTACAATGAGCAGTTCTTC | CASSLVLAGGYNEQFF
- | - | TRBJ2-1 | TRBV28 | TGTGCCAGCAGTCCCCGAAACCACCGGAATGAGCAGTTCTTC | CASSPRNHRNEQFF